This paragraph reports one TCR beta chain. The sample belongs to a study of blood T cells in healthy people across ages. The authors ran a second PCR of 7 to 11 cycles using a sample-barcoded 5' primer and a J-beta primer mix. TCRdb redid the calling of the 5' RACE reads with MiXCR, one entry per CDR3 protein. The sample consists of around 800,000 distinct CDR3 sequences, 40% to 50% of them appearing once. Germline values: CDR1 SGHRS, CDR2 YFSETQ. J gave up 4 bases and V 0 bases, and 5 bases lay outside the gene matches. The CDR3 covers 15 residues. V gene TRBV5-1 combines with J gene TRBJ1-2, with 8 bases lining up with TRBD1. Sequencing was carried out using blood. The sequence derives from a man between 60 and 75 years old in good health. Here the CDR3 DNA reads TGCGCCAGCAGCTTGGGGACAGGGTGGGGCTATGGCTACACCTTC. It specifies CASSLGTGWGYGYTF.